The entry that follows covers one T cell receptor (beta chain) sequence. The target antigen is unknown. These data are taken from a study of cytomegalovirus exposure and HLA in healthy donors. Per the germline V gene, CDR1 is ENHRY and CDR2 is SYGVKD. The CDR3 is made up of 13 amino acids. V shed 0 bases and J shed 10 bases, with 10 bases lying between them. Vbeta (60) and Jbeta (13) primers were used in the PCR. The table came from immunoSEQ multiplex PCR; TCRdb's copy has only in-frame clones and leaves some out. The sample has about 210,000 clones, approximately 82% seen once. Study-level points and caveats: Most subjects had HLA-A and HLA-B alleles reportedly predicted accurately by TCR beta sequences. Fewer than 200 TCR beta chains were listed as cytomegalovirus-associated. Common viral pathogens were later found to be apparently linked to several of the most significant clusters.

The chain uses TRBV10-3 and TRBJ2-1, with a possible D match to TRBD2 (5 bases). This clonotype originated in a woman aged 45-65 years in good health and CMV-seropositive. The sequenced sample consisted of PBMCs. The CDR3 reads CAISESRDLEQFF. DNA for the CDR3: TGTGCCATCAGTGAGTCTCGGGATCTAGAGCAGTTCTTC.